These 21 T cell receptor beta chains were sequenced from one sample in a study of Ad26.COV2.S vaccination and SARS-CoV-2 variants. Clones were sequenced by immunoSEQ multiplex PCR, and TCRdb holds only the in-frame ones, with some missing. In the table there are around 370,000 clones, 92% of which are singletons. Sequencing used peripheral blood, obtained after recovery from COVID-19. These receptors all come from a human donor who had recovered from COVID-19.

This rearrangement joins TRBV10-1 to TRBJ2-7; 9 bases fit TRBD1. This CDR3 has 15 amino acids. Germline trimming cut 2 bases from V and 2 bases from J; bases unmatched to any gene: 4. In germline, CDR1 is WNHNN, CDR2 SYGVQD (reference sequence). The CDR3 coding sequence is TGCGCCAGCAGTGAGCTCCGGACAGGGGCCTACGAGCAGTACTTC. It specifies CASSELRTGAYEQYF.

The J gene is TRBJ1-1, the V gene TRBV6-6, with D tentatively TRBD1 (5 bases). Per germline, CDR1 MNHNY and CDR2 SVGAGI (reference sequence). This CDR3 comprises 16 residues. Trimming took off 2 bases at V and 4 bases at J, with 17 bases between the two ends. DNA for the CDR3: TGTGCCAGCAGTTACGGCAGGGTAGTGGTCGGCACTGAAGCTTTCTTT. It yields the protein CASSYGRVVVGTEAFF.

This chain links TRBV27 with TRBJ2-7; D gene unclear. Between the trimmed V and J ends, which lost 10 bases and 5 bases, there was a span of 15 bases. The germline V gene has CDR1 MNHEY and CDR2 SMNVEV (reference sequence). The CDR3 length is 12 residues. CDR3 sequence reads: CATRTESHEQYF. Written as DNA, the CDR3 is TGTGCCACACGGACCGAGAGTCACGAGCAGTACTTC.

The CDR3, as DNA: TGTGCCAGCACCTCCCTAAGGATCGCGAGTAATGAGCAGTTCTTC. This translates into CASTSLRIASNEQFF. This chain joins TRBV6-5 and TRBJ2-1; D is uncertain. V was pared by 7 bases and J by 7 bases, with 20 bases between. This CDR3 has 15 amino acids. Germline CDR1 reads MNHEY; CDR2 reads SVGAGI.

The CDR3 nucleotides are TGCGCCAGCAGCTTTGTGTCCCGCGCTATATACAATGAGCAGTTCTTC. Its protein is CASSFVSRAIYNEQFF. V and J are TRBV5-1 and TRBJ2-1; D is ambiguous. The CDR3 is 16 amino acids. V lost 2 bases and J lost 4, with 16 bases in between. The germline CDR1 and CDR2 sequences are SGHRS and YFSETQ.

The rearrangement joins TRBV19 to TRBJ2-7; 11 bases map to TRBD1. V lost 5 bases, J lost 3 bases, and 6 bases stayed unmatched. Germline loops: CDR1 LNHDA, CDR2 SQIVND (reference sequence). The CDR3 is 15 residues long. The CDR3 loop reads CASSPGTGGLYEQYF. The CDR3 bases are TGTGCCAGTAGTCCGGGGACAGGGGGGCTCTACGAGCAGTACTTC.

The chain uses TRBV6-5 and TRBJ2-7; the match to TRBD1 covers 10 bases. The V gene's germline CDR1 is MNHEY and CDR2 SVGAGI. The CDR3 is 14 amino acids. V lost 10 bases to trimming and J lost 2 bases; unmatched junction nucleotides: 8. CDR3 amino acids: CATDPGTGAYEQYF. DNA for the CDR3: TGTGCCACCGACCCCGGGACAGGGGCCTACGAGCAGTACTTC.

The CDR3 loop reads CASSIDGSWTAQGPWGDTQYF. The CDR3 bases are TGTGCCAGTAGTATAGACGGTTCTTGGACAGCCCAAGGCCCTTGGGGAGATACGCAGTATTTT. The V call is TRBV19, the J call TRBJ2-3; weak D call: TRBD1 (6 bases). With 0 bases removed from V and 5 bases from J, the gap between germline ends came to 30 bases. The germline CDR1 and CDR2 sequences are LNHDA and SQIVND (reference sequence). The CDR3 has 21 amino acids.

The rearrangement uses TRBV27 and TRBJ2-3; 9 positions match TRBD2. The J segment lost 0 bases and the V segment lost 7 bases, leaving 11 bases of the junction unmatched. The CDR3 length is 17 residues. Germline CDR1 is MNHEY and CDR2 is SMNVEV (reference sequence). The CDR3 here is CASTGAGGLLSTDTQYF. CDR3 nucleotides: TGTGCCAGCACCGGAGCGGGGGGACTTTTGAGCACAGATACGCAGTATTTT.

The chain couples TRBV28 to TRBJ2-7; D is perhaps TRBD1 (6 bases). Germline assignment: CDR1 MDHEN and CDR2 SYDVKM. The CDR3 is made up of 17 amino acids. Trimming took 3 bases from V and 6 from J, leaving 24 bases between them. In DNA form, the CDR3 reads TGTGCCAGCAGTTTGTCTCCCCCCACAGGGACCTTCCCCGAGCAGTACTTC. Its translation is CASSLSPPTGTFPEQYF.

The rearrangement links TRBV18 to TRBJ2-2; 11 bases agree with TRBD1. The V segment lost 0 bases and the J segment 6 bases; nucleotides outside the gene matches: 3. Germline loops: CDR1 KGHSH, CDR2 LQKENI. The CDR3 covers 16 residues. The chain's CDR3 is CASSPPWGQGAGELFF. The CDR3 bases are TGTGCCAGCTCACCACCGTGGGGACAGGGGGCCGGGGAGCTGTTTTTT.

The genes are TRBV5-7 and TRBJ1-1; 7 nucleotides match TRBD1. TRBV5-7 has ORF status, its function being uncertain. CDR3 length: 14 amino acids. V shed 4 bases and J 4 bases; nucleotides not matched to a gene: 7. CDR3 residues: CASSPRAGGTEAFF. CDR3 nucleotides: TGTGCCAGCAGCCCCAGGGCAGGGGGCACTGAAGCTTTCTTT.

This clone appeared once. The CDR3 region has the DNA TGTGCCAGCAGTTACTTTAGCGGGGCGGAGCAGTACTTC. This sequence encodes CASSYFSGAEQYF. V gene TRBV6-6 combines with J gene TRBJ2-7; 8 bases match TRBD2. CDR1 MNHNY and CDR2 SVGAGI come from the germline V gene (reference sequence). The CDR3 covers 13 residues. The junction had 3 bases not matched to a gene; V was cut back by 1 base and J by 7 bases.

DNA of the CDR3: TGTGCCAGCAGCTTAGTTTTCAGGGGGAGCACAGATACGCAGTATTTT. Protein sequence: CASSLVFRGSTDTQYF. The chain couples TRBV11-2 to TRBJ2-3, with 7 nucleotides matching TRBD1. From germline, CDR1 is SGHAT and CDR2 FQNNGV. Losses at the gene ends were 1 base for V and 0 bases for J; bases not matched to a gene: 4. There are 16 residues in the CDR3. Based on the CDR3 plus reference TRBV11-2 and TRBJ2-3, the full variable domain is EAGVAQSPRYKIIEKRQSVAFWCNPISGHATLYWYQQILGQGPKLLIQFQNNGVVDDSQLPKDRFSAERLKGVDSTLKIQPAKLEDSAVYLCASSLVFRGSTDTQYFGPGTRLTVL.

The chain joins TRBV9 to TRBJ2-3, with 7 positions matching TRBD1. Germline trimming cut 0 bases from V and 0 bases from J; bases unmatched to any gene: 1. This CDR3 has 15 amino acids. The germline CDR1 and CDR2 sequences are SGDLS and YYNGEE. The CDR3 DNA is TGTGCCAGCAGCGTAGGACAGGGAAGCACAGATACGCAGTATTTT. Protein: CASSVGQGSTDTQYF. The full variable domain, with the rest looked up from reference TRBV9 and TRBJ2-3, is DSGVTQTPKHLITATGQRVTLRCSPRSGDLSVYWYQQSLDQGLQFLIQYYNGEERAKGNILERFSAQQFPDLHSELNLSSLELGDSALYFCASSVGQGSTDTQYFGPGTRLTVL.

This clone was observed once. The chain is built from TRBV7-9 and TRBJ1-1; TRBD1 aligns across 7 bases. Germline V CDR1 and CDR2: SEHNR, FQNEAQ (reference sequence). V lost 1 base and J lost 4; bases outside the gene matches: 3. The CDR3 length is 14 residues. CDR3 DNA sequence: TGTGCCAGCAGCTTAGAGGGACAGTCCACTGAAGCTTTCTTT. This gives the protein CASSLEGQSTEAFF.

This clone was detected once. The chain combines TRBV11-3 with TRBJ2-3, with 13 nucleotides matching TRBD2. From germline, CDR1 is SGHNT and CDR2 YENEEA. The V segment lost 5 bases and the J segment 5 bases; nucleotides outside the gene matches: 4. CDR3 size: 15 residues. The CDR3 protein is CASSQLAGGQDTQYF. CDR3 nucleotides: TGTGCCAGCAGCCAACTAGCGGGGGGGCAAGATACGCAGTATTTT.

J is TRBJ1-1 and V is TRBV2, with D hard to call. The CDR3 spans 13 residues. Per germline, CDR1 SNHLY and CDR2 FYNNEI. Deletions cut 2 bases from V and 4 bases from J, with 8 bases between. CDR3 nucleotide sequence: TGTGCCAGCAGTGAATCCCCCGGCACTGAAGCTTTCTTT. The encoded protein is CASSESPGTEAFF.

The gene calls are TRBV5-1 and TRBJ2-5; the D call may be TRBD1 or TRBD2 (5 bases each). V shed 0 bases and J shed 1 base, with 10 bases lying between them. The germline CDR1 and CDR2 sequences are SGHRS and YFSETQ. CDR3 length: 15 amino acids. In DNA form, the CDR3 reads TGCGCCAGCAGCTTGGCCTGGGACCCCCAAGAGACCCAGTACTTC. Translation: CASSLAWDPQETQYF.

The chain is built from TRBV27 and TRBJ2-7, with 8 bases lining up with TRBD1. V lost 4 bases, J lost 2 bases, and 7 bases stayed unmatched. Germline-derived CDR1 and CDR2 are MNHEY and SMNVEV (reference sequence). This CDR3 contains 15 residues. CDR3 DNA sequence: TGTGCCAGCAGTTCCTCCGGGACAGGTCCCTACGAGCAGTACTTC. It yields the protein CASSSSGTGPYEQYF.

J is TRBJ2-2 and V is TRBV7-9, with D possibly matching TRBD2 (5 bases). This CDR3 has 13 residues. Germline CDR1 reads SEHNR; CDR2 reads FQNEAQ (reference sequence). Trimming left V 5 bases short and J 13 bases short, with 17 bases between. For the CDR3, the DNA is TGTGCCAGCAGCCCCGGGGTCGATTGGATGCTGTTTTTT. Protein product: CASSPGVDWMLFF.